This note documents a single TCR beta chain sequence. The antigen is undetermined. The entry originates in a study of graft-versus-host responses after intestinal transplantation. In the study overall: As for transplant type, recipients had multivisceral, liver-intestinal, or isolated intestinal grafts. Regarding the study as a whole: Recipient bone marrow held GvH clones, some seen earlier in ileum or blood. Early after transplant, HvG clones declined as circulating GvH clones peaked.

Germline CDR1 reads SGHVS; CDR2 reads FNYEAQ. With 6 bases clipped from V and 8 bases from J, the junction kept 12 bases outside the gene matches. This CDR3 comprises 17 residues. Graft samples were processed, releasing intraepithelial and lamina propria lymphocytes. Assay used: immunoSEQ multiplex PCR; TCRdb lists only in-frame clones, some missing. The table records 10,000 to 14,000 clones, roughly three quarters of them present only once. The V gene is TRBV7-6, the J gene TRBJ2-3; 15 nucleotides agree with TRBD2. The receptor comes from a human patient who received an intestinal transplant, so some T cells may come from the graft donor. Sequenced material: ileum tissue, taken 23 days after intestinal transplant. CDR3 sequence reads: CASSLGLAGGPYGTQYF. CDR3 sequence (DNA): TGTGCCAGCAGTCTTGGACTAGCGGGAGGGCCCTATGGTACGCAGTATTTT.